Detailed here is one TCR beta chain. Its antigen is not identified. Only CD45RO-negative cells positively selected for CCR7 counted as naive CD8 cells, so terminally differentiated effector memory CD45RA+ cells were excluded. The entry originates in a study of shared clonotypes between healthy human individuals. About the study: Per donor, three plates held CD4 naive cells, three held CD4 memory, two held CD8 naive and one held CD8 memory. Study-wide findings and caveats: Generally, naive subsets (rather than memory subsets) showed larger estimated richness.

CDR1 is SGHDN and CDR2 is FVKESK in the germline V gene. V was pared by 4 bases and J by 4 bases, with 16 bases of the junction left unmatched. There are 18 residues in the CDR3. TCRdb keeps only in-frame clones here, not all; method: immunoSEQ multiplex PCR. The sample contains about 1,800,000 clones, just under 95% of which appear only once. This clonotype was obtained from a man aged 18 to 30 in good health. The genes are TRBV14 and TRBJ1-2, with TRBD1 matching over 9 bases. The sequencing sample was made of naive CD8+ T cells sorted from blood. The CDR3 DNA is TGTGCCAGCAGCCCCCCCGGACAGGGGAAGCCTCCTCTCTATGGCTACACCTTC. It specifies CASSPPGQGKPPLYGYTF.